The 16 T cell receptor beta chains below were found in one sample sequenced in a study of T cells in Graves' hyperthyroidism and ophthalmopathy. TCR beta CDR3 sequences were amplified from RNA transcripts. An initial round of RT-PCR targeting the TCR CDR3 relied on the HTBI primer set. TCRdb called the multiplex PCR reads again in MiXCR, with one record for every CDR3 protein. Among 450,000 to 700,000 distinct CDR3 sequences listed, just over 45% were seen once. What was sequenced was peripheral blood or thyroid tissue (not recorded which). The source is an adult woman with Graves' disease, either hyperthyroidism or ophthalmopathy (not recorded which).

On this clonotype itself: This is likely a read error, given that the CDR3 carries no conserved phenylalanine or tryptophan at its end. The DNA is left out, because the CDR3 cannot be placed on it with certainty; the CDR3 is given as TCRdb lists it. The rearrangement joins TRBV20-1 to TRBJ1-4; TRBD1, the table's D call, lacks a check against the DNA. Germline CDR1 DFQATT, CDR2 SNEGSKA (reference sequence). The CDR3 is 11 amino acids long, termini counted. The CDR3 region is CSARGGDTLTY.

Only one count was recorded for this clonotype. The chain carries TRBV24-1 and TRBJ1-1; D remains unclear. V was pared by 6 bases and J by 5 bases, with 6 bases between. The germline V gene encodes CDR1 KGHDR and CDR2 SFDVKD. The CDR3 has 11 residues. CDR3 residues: CATSPATEAFF. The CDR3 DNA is TGTGCCACCAGTCCTGCTACTGAAGCTTTCTTT.

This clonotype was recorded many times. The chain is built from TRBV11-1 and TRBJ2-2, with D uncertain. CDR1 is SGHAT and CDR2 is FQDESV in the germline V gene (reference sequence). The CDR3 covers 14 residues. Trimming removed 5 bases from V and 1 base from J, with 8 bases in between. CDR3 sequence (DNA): TGTGCCAGCAGCCCCAAATGGAACACCGGGGAGCTGTTTTTT. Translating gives CASSPKWNTGELFF.

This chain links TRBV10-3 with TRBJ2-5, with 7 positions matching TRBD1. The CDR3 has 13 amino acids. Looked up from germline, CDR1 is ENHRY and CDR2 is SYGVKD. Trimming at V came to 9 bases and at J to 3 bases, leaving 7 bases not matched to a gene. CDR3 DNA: TGTGCCATTGCCAACAGGGGCGAAGAGACCCAGTACTTC. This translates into CAIANRGEETQYF.

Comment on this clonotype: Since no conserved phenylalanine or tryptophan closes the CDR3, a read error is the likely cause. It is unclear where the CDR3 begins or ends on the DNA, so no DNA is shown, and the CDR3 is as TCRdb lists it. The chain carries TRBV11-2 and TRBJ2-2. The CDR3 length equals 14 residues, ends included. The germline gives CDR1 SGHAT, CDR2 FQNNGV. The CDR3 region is CASSLGVGTGELVL.

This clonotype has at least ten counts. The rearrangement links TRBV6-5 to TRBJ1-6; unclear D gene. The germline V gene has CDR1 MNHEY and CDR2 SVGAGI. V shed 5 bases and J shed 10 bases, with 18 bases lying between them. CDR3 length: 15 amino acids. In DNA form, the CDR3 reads TGTGCCAGCAGTGTCGGAGTGGAAATGAAGTCACCCCTCCACTTT. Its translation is CASSVGVEMKSPLHF.

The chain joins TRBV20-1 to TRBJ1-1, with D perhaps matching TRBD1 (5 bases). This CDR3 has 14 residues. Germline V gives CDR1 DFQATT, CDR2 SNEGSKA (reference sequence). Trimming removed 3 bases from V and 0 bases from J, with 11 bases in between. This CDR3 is CSASHRGLNTEAFF. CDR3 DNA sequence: TGCAGTGCTAGTCACCGGGGCTTGAACACTGAAGCTTTCTTT.

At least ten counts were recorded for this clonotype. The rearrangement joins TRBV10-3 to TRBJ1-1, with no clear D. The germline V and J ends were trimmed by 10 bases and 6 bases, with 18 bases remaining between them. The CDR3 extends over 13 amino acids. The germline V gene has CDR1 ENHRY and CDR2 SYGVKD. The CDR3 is CATLGTSQAEAFF. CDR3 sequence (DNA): TGTGCCACCCTGGGTACCTCTCAGGCTGAAGCTTTCTTT.

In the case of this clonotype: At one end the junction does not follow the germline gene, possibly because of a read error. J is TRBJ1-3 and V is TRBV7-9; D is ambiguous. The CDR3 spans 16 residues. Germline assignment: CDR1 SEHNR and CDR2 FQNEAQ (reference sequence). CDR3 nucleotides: TGTGACAGCAGCTTAGACCCGCCCAACTCTGGAAACACCATATATTTT. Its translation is CDSSLDPPNSGNTIYF.

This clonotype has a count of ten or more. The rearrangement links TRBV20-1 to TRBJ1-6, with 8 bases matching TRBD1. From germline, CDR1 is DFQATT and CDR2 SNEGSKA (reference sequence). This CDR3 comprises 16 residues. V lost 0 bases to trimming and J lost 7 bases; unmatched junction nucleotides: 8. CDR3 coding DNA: TGCAGTGCTAGAGATAGAGGACAGGGTCACAATTCACCCCTCCACTTT. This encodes CSARDRGQGHNSPLHF.

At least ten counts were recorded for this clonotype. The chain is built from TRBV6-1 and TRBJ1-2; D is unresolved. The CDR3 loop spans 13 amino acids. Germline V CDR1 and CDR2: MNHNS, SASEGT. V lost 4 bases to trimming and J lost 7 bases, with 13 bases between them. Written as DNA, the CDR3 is TGTGCCAGCAGTGGTTTCGGATTCGGTGGCTACACCTTC. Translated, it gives CASSGFGFGGYTF.

This CDR3 reads CASSERGGVDTGELFF. The CDR3 region has the DNA TGCGCCAGCAGTGAGCGAGGAGGGGTAGACACCGGGGAGCTGTTTTTT. V gene TRBV10-1 combines with J gene TRBJ2-2, with D tentatively TRBD2 (6 bases). CDR1 is WNHNN and CDR2 is SYGVQD in the germline V gene (reference sequence). Trimming stripped 2 bases from V and 3 bases from J, with 13 bases between. The CDR3 contains 16 residues.

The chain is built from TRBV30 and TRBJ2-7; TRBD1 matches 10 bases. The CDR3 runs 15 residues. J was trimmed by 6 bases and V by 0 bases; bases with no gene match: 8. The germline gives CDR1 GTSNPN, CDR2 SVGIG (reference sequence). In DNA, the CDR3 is TGTGCCTGGAGTGTACGAAGGACAGGGGGGGCCGAGCAGTACTTC. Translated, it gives CAWSVRRTGGAEQYF.

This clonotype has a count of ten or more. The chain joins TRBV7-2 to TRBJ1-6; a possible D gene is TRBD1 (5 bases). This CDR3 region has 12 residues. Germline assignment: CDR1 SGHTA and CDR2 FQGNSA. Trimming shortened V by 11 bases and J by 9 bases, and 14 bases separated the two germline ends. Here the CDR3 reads CAEGQIGSPLHF. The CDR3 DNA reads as TGTGCCGAGGGGCAGATTGGTTCACCCCTCCACTTT.

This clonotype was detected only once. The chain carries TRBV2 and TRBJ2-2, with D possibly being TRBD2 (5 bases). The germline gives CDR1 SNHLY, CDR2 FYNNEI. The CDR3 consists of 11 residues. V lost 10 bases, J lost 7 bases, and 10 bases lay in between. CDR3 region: CATEGGGELFF. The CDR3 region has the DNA TGTGCCACCGAAGGAGGCGGGGAGCTGTTTTTT.

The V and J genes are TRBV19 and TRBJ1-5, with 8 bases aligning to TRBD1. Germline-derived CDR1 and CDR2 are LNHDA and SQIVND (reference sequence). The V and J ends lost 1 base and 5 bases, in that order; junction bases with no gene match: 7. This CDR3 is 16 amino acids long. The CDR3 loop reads CASSIAGQGGDQPQHF. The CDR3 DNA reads TGTGCCAGTAGTATAGCTGGACAGGGAGGTGATCAGCCCCAGCATTTT.